The text below deals with one T cell receptor (beta chain). The sample is drawn from a study of blood T cells in healthy people across ages. Through a sample-barcoded 5' primer and a J-beta primer mix, a second PCR was run for roughly 6 to 11 cycles. Each single sample gave us at least 3 million CDR3-containing paired-end reads. TCRdb reprocessed the 5' RACE reads via MiXCR and lists one record per CDR3 protein. Of approximately 900,000 distinct CDR3 sequences in the sample, about 28% were seen once. Between the trimmed V and J ends, which lost 5 bases and 11 bases, there was a span of 24 bases. The CDR3 runs to 14 residues. The germline V gene has CDR1 DFQATT and CDR2 SNEGSKA (reference sequence). These same data were also listed under a study on T cells of mothers and their children. From that study: Added by the second PCR's M1S primer were sample barcodes and 2-4 random nucleotides. Slightly higher but non-significant overlap marked related mother-child pairs versus unrelated pairs.

V usage is TRBV20-1 and J usage is TRBJ2-5, with TRBD2 as a possible D gene (6 bases). The sequence was obtained from a woman aged 40 to 55 in good health. The sequenced material came from blood. CDR3 loop: CSAAPGPRGNEQYF. The CDR3 bases are TGCAGTGCTGCCCCAGGCCCGCGGGGCAATGAGCAGTACTTC.